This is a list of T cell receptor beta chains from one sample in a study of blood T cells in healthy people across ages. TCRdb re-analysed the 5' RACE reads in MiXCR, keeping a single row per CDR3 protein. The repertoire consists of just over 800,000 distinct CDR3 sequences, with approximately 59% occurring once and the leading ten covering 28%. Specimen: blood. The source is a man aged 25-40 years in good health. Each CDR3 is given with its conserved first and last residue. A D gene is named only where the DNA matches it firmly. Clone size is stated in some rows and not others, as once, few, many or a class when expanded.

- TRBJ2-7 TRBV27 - CASSSLGRLYEQYF TGTGCCAGCAGTTCCCTAGGGAGACTCTACGAGCAGTACTTC
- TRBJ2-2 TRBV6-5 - CASSYSSFTGELFF TGTGCCAGCAGTTACTCCTCGTTCACCGGGGAGCTGTTTTTT
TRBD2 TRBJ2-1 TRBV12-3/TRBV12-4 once CASSFFPLGGEETQFF TGTGCCAGCAGTTTTTTTCCACTTGGGGGGGAAGAGACCCAGTTCTTC
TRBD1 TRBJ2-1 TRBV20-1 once CSARTGQTYNEQFF TGCAGTGCTAGAACGGGACAGACCTACAATGAGCAGTTCTTC
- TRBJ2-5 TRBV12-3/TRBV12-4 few CASSPGSYQETQYF TGTGCCAGCAGCCCGGGGAGTTACCAAGAGACCCAGTACTTC
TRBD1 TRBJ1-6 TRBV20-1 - CSARTDRGNSPLHF TGCAGTGCTAGAACAGACAGGGGAAATTCACCCCTCCACTTT
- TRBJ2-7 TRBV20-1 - CSARDILLSSYEQYF TGCAGTGCTAGAGATATTCTCTTGAGCTCCTACGAGCAGTACTTC
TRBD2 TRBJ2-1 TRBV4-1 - CASSHPRAGGPSVNEQFF TGCGCCAGCAGCCATCCCCGGGCGGGGGGCCCATCTGTCAATGAGCAGTTCTTC
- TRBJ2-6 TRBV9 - CASSGPGLGVLTF TGTGCCAGCAGCGGCCCGGGCCTGGGCGTCCTGACTTTC
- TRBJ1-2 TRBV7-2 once CASSLEAQPAIYGYTF TGTGCCAGCAGCTTAGAGGCCCAGCCGGCTATATATGGCTACACCTTC
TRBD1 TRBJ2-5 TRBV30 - CAWSAGTGGRRQETQYF TGTGCCTGGAGTGCCGGGACAGGGGGACGCAGGCAAGAGACCCAGTACTTC
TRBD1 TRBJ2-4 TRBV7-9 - CASSPGQGVCIQYF TGTGCCAGCAGCCCAGGACAGGGGGTATGCATTCAGTACTTC
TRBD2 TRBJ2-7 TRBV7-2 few CASSTGLAGTYEQYF TGTGCCAGCAGCACCGGACTAGCGGGAACCTACGAGCAGTACTTC
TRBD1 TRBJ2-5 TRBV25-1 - CASSERAGGFWETQYF TGTGCCAGCAGTGAAAGGGCAGGGGGCTTCTGGGAGACCCAGTACTTC
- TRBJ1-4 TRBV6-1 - CASSFLDSNEKLFF TGTGCCAGCAGTTTCCTGGACAGTAATGAAAAACTGTTTTTT
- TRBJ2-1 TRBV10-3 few CAISEGGSYNEQFF TGTGCCATCAGTGAGGGGGGCTCCTACAATGAGCAGTTCTTC
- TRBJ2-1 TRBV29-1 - CSFGGSPDNEQFF TGCAGCTTCGGGGGATCCCCTGACAATGAGCAGTTCTTC
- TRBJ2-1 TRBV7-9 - CASSMDSYNEQFF TGTGCCAGCAGTATGGACAGTTACAATGAGCAGTTCTTC
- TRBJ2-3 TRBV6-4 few CASSEGSGDTQYF TGTGCCAGCAGTGAGGGGTCCGGAGATACGCAGTATTTT
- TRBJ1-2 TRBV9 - CASSPAITGPDGYTF TGTGCCAGCAGCCCCGCTATAACCGGGCCGGATGGCTACACCTTC
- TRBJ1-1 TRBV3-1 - CASINRERAFF TGTGCCAGCATAAACAGGGAGCGCGCTTTCTTT
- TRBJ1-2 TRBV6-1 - CANSGLFPTGYTF TGTGCCAACAGCGGGCTTTTCCCCACTGGCTACACCTTC
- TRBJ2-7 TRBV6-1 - CASSVSMGEQYF TGTGCCTCCTCAGTGTCTATGGGCGAGCAGTACTTC
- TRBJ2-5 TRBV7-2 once CASSAASTTRSRTQYF TGTGCCAGCAGCGCCGCTTCGACTACCAGGTCTAGAACCCAGTACTTC
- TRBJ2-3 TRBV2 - CASIWADTQYF TGTGCCAGCATTTGGGCAGATACGCAGTATTTT
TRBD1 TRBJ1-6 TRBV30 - CAWYRGTSPLHF TGTGCCTGGTACAGGGGGACTTCACCCCTCCACTTT
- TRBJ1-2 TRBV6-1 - CASSELKENYGYTF TGTGCCAGCAGTGAATTGAAAGAGAACTATGGCTACACCTTC
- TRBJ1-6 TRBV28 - CASSLGDLSLHF TGTGCCAGCAGTTTGGGGGATTTATCCCTCCACTTT
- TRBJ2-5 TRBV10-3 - CAISETIYGTQYF TGTGCCATCAGTGAGACGATATACGGGACCCAGTACTTC
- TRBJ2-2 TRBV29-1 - CSVGQTNTGELFF TGCAGCGTTGGACAGACGAACACCGGGGAGCTGTTTTTT
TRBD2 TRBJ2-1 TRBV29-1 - CSVWTSGGSYNEQFF TGCAGCGTTTGGACTAGCGGGGGCTCCTACAATGAGCAGTTCTTC
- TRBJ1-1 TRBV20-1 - CSAPAAVGAFF TGCAGTGCCCCCGCCGCGGTTGGGGCTTTCTTT
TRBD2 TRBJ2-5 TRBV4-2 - CASSQKRAGGYQETQYF TGTGCCAGCAGCCAGAAGAGGGCGGGGGGGTACCAAGAGACCCAGTACTTC
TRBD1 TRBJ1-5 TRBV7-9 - CASSTGQAPNQPQHF TGTGCCAGCAGCACTGGACAGGCCCCCAATCAGCCCCAGCATTTT
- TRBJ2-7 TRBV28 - CASSPPHINEQYF TGTGCCAGCAGTCCACCCCACATCAACGAGCAGTACTTC
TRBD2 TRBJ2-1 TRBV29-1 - CSVAGLALGPIEQFF TGCAGCGTTGCCGGACTAGCCTTGGGTCCAATTGAGCAGTTCTTC
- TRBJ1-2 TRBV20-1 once CSASSTELYGYTF TGCAGTGCCAGTTCGACAGAGCTCTATGGCTACACCTTC
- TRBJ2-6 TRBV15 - CATSKGGLSGANVLTF TGTGCCACCAGCAAAGGAGGTTTAAGTGGGGCCAACGTCCTGACTTTC
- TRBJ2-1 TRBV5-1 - CASSIDIYNEQFF TGCGCCAGCAGCATCGACATTTACAATGAGCAGTTCTTC
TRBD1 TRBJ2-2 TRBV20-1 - CSASNTGTGLTGELFF TGCAGTGCTAGTAATACCGGGACAGGGCTCACCGGGGAGCTGTTTTTT
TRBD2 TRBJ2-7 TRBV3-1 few CASSQGTSGNYEQYF TGTGCCAGCAGCCAAGGGACTAGCGGGAACTACGAGCAGTACTTC
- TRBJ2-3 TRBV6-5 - CATTTTDTQYF TGTGCCACCACTACCACAGATACGCAGTATTTT
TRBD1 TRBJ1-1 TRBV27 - CASSGGTEAFF TGTGCCAGCTCAGGGGGGACTGAAGCTTTCTTT
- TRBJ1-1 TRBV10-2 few CASERGGTEAFF TGCGCCAGCGAGAGGGGGGGCACTGAAGCTTTCTTT
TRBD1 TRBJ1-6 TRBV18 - CASSKDRGYNSPLHF TGTGCCAGCTCCAAGGACAGGGGCTATAATTCACCCCTCCACTTT
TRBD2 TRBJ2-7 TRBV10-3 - CAISESKERGGQNEQYF TGTGCCATCAGTGAGTCCAAGGAGCGGGGGGGTCAAAATGAGCAGTACTTC
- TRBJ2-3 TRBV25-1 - CASTEPKQGYGDTQYF TGTGCCAGCACTGAACCTAAACAGGGCTACGGAGATACGCAGTATTTT
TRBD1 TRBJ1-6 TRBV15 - CATSTTGRNSPLHF TGTGCCACCAGCACGACAGGGCGTAATTCACCCCTCCACTTT
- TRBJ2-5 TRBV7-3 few CASSSHREETQYF TGTGCCAGCAGCTCCCACCGTGAAGAGACCCAGTACTTC